The 29 T cell receptor beta chains given below trace back to one sample, sequenced in a study of T cells in Graves' hyperthyroidism and ophthalmopathy (dated by TCRdb to the late 2010s). The library was built by means of multiplex PCR. Sequencer: Illumina HiSeq 2000. TCR beta CDR3 regions were amplified from RNA transcripts. A first-round RT-PCR of the TCR CDR3 used the HTBI primer set with the Qiagen OneStep RT-PCR kit. TCRdb reworked the public reads: Q25 trimming with fastp, MiXCR clone assembly, productive beta chains retained. Every entry covers one CDR3 protein and lists the most common genes and DNA from its rows. The sample yields over 700,000 distinct CDR3 sequences; over 35% were counted once. The top ten clones comprise 7.5% to 9.5% of the sample. Sequenced: blood. All receptors come from a young man with Graves' hyperthyroidism.

This clonotype was counted between two and nine times. The chain employs TRBV5-1 and TRBJ2-7; 8 bases agree with TRBD1. Looked up from germline, CDR1 is SGHRS and CDR2 is YFSETQ. The CDR3 is made up of 14 amino acids. V gave up 4 bases and J gave up 9 bases; unmatched junction bases: 12. CDR3 sequence: CASSPGQAFLGQYF. DNA for the CDR3: TGCGCCAGCAGCCCGGGACAGGCGTTTTTAGGGCAGTACTTC.

This clonotype has a handful of counts. This sequence joins TRBV9 and TRBJ2-5; TRBD2 aligns across 9 bases. V was pared by 0 bases and J by 1 base, with 7 bases of the junction left unmatched. The CDR3 spans 17 residues. Germline assignment: CDR1 SGDLS and CDR2 YYNGEE. The CDR3 bases are TGTGCCAGCAGCGTAGGTCAAAGCGGGGGGCTCCAAGAGACCCAGTACTTC. Translation gives CASSVGQSGGLQETQYF.

This clonotype was picked up a small number of times. The chain has TRBV7-9 and TRBJ1-1; the D gene is possibly TRBD1 (6 bases). The CDR3 runs 15 residues. CDR1 and CDR2 from the germline V gene are SEHNR and FQNEAQ (reference sequence). V was shortened by 5 bases and J by 6 bases, with 19 bases between the two germline ends. The CDR3 loop reads CASSPSTGRVPEAFF. The CDR3 nucleotides read TGTGCCAGCAGCCCTTCGACAGGAAGGGTACCTGAAGCTTTCTTT.

The V gene is TRBV19, the J gene TRBJ2-2; 8 nucleotides align to TRBD2. In germline, CDR1 is LNHDA, CDR2 SQIVND (reference sequence). V shed 5 bases, J shed 4 bases, and the junction held 12 bases outside the gene matches. The CDR3 has 17 amino acids. The DNA for the CDR3 is TGTGCCAGTAGTCCCGTTGGTAGCGGGACGCCCACCGGGGAGCTGTTTTTT. Translated, it gives CASSPVGSGTPTGELFF.

The chain recombines TRBV7-8 with TRBJ2-7; weak D call: TRBD1 (6 bases). V was pared by 6 bases and J by 5 bases, with 14 bases between. The CDR3 has 13 amino acids. Germline V CDR1 and CDR2: SGHVS, FQNEAQ. CDR3 nucleotide sequence: TGTGCCAGCAGTATAAGGGGGACAAACGAGCAGTACTTC. Translated: CASSIRGTNEQYF.

As for this clonotype: A much larger clonotype is one base distant, so this may be a read error. The chain is built from TRBV19 and TRBJ1-5, with D uncertain. Germline CDR1 is LNHDA and CDR2 is SQIVND (reference sequence). Trimming removed 7 bases at V and 3 bases at J, with 16 bases between. The CDR3 contains 15 residues. CDR3 sequence (DNA): TGTGCCAGTAAGTTGTCGGGAAGTTTCAATCAGCCCCAGCATTTT. Amino acid sequence: CASKLSGSFNQPQHF.

This rearrangement joins TRBV27 to TRBJ2-2; 7 positions agree with TRBD1. The germline CDR1 and CDR2 sequences are MNHEY and SMNVEV (reference sequence). The V segment lost 6 bases and the J segment 6 bases; nucleotides outside the gene matches: 7. The CDR3 length is 14 residues. The chain's CDR3 is CASSPTGAAGELFF. The CDR3 bases are TGTGCCAGCAGCCCTACAGGGGCGGCCGGGGAGCTGTTTTTT.

This clonotype has ten or more counts. The gene calls are TRBV7-9 and TRBJ2-5; 7 bases are shared with TRBD2. There are 13 residues in the CDR3. The V and J ends lost 5 bases and 5 bases, in that order; junction bases with no gene match: 5. Germline assignment: CDR1 SEHNR and CDR2 FQNEAQ (reference sequence). CDR3: CASSPTSVETQYF. As DNA, the CDR3 is TGTGCCAGCAGCCCAACTAGCGTGGAGACCCAGTACTTC.

This clonotype was seen many times. The chain carries TRBV10-3 and TRBJ1-6, with no clear D. Trimming left V 0 bases short and J 9 bases short, with 12 bases between. CDR1 ENHRY and CDR2 SYGVKD come from the germline V gene. There are 15 residues in the CDR3. The CDR3 nucleotides are TGTGCCATCAGTGAGTCGGAAAGCAAGGGTTCACCCCTCCACTTT. This translates into CAISESESKGSPLHF.

Details on this clonotype: Just one base apart from a much larger clone, this may be a read error. The CDR3 region is CASTASSGNTIYF. In DNA, the CDR3 is TGTGCCAGTACAGCGAGCTCTGGAAACACCATATATTTT. This chain connects TRBV19 to TRBJ1-3; unclear D gene. The CDR3 runs 13 residues. V was shortened by 7 bases and J by 0 bases, with 7 bases between the two germline ends. Germline lookup yields CDR1 LNHDA and CDR2 SQIVND (reference sequence). Filled out from reference TRBV19 and TRBJ1-3, the complete variable domain reads DGGITQSPKYLFRKEGQNVTLSCEQNLNHDAMYWYRQDPGQGLRLIYYSQIVNDFQKGDIAEGYSVSREKKESFPLTVTSAQKNPTAFYLCASTASSGNTIYFGEGSWLTVV.

The rearrangement joins TRBV7-9 to TRBJ2-5; a weak D match, TRBD2 (6 bases). Germline assignment: CDR1 SEHNR and CDR2 FQNEAQ (reference sequence). V lost 5 bases to trimming and J lost 1 base, with 11 bases between them. This CDR3 is built from 14 residues. CDR3 coding DNA: TGTGCCAGCAGCGGATTAGCGGCCCAAGAGACCCAGTACTTC. Protein product: CASSGLAAQETQYF.

In this sample, this clonotype turned up many times. The chain couples TRBV7-2 to TRBJ1-1, with 8 bases fitting TRBD1. The CDR3 length is 15 residues. Trimming at V came to 5 bases and at J to 3 bases, leaving 8 bases not matched to a gene. Germline V gives CDR1 SGHTA, CDR2 FQGNSA. CDR3 sequence: CASSGVDRVDTEAFF. The CDR3 region has the DNA TGTGCCAGCAGCGGGGTGGACAGGGTGGACACTGAAGCTTTCTTT.

CDR3 DNA sequence: TGCGCCAGCAGCCAAGGCAGGCGCGGATCACCCCTCCACTTT. It codes for CASSQGRRGSPLHF. V gene TRBV4-3 combines with J gene TRBJ1-6; D gene unclear. This CDR3 region has 14 residues. Germline values: CDR1 LGHNA, CDR2 YSLEER. The ends were cut back, 1 base at V and 10 bases at J, with 11 bases in the middle.

This rearrangement joins TRBV5-6 to TRBJ2-7; no firm D call. CDR3 size: 12 residues. The V end was cut by 3 bases, the J end by 4 bases, with 8 bases between. Germline V CDR1 and CDR2: SGHDT, YYEEEE. CDR3 residues: CASSWQEYEQYF. The CDR3 bases are TGTGCCAGCAGCTGGCAAGAATACGAGCAGTACTTC.

A note on this clonotype: A much larger clone differs from this one at a single base, so this may be a read error. The chain combines TRBV15 with TRBJ2-2; possibly TRBD2 for D (6 bases). CDR3 length: 13 amino acids. Per germline, CDR1 LNHNV and CDR2 YYDKDF (reference sequence). In nucleotides, the CDR3 is TGTGCCACCAGCAGAGGCGACACCGGGGGGCTGTTTTTT. Residues: CATSRGDTGGLFF.

V and J are TRBV5-5 and TRBJ2-7, with D perhaps TRBD1 (6 bases). The germline V and J ends were trimmed by 4 bases and 7 bases, with 15 bases remaining between them. This CDR3 has 13 amino acids. Germline V gene data show CDR1 as SGHKS and CDR2 as YYEKEE (reference sequence). The chain's CDR3 is CASSPPGENEQYF. The CDR3 DNA sequence: TGTGCCAGCAGCCCGCCAGGGGAGAATGAGCAGTACTTC. The entire variable domain, with the rest obtained from reference TRBV5-5 and TRBJ2-7, is as follows: DAGVTQSPTHLIKTRGQQVTLRCSPISGHKSVSWYQQVLGQGPQFIFQYYEKEERGRGNFPDRFSARQFPNYSSELNVNALLLGDSALYLCASSPPGENEQYFGPGTRLTVT.

In the case of this clonotype: This sequence may be a read error, since a much larger clone differs from it by one base. The genes are TRBV7-9 and TRBJ1-6; D remains ambiguous. Germline CDR1 SEHNR, CDR2 FQNEAQ (reference sequence). This CDR3 is built from 13 residues. Trimming shortened V by 0 bases and J by 9 bases, and 6 bases separated the two germline ends. The CDR3 loop is CASSLAGISPLHF. In DNA, the CDR3 is TGTGCCAGCAGCTTAGCAGGGATTTCACCCCTCCACTTT.

This sequence joins TRBV7-2 and TRBJ2-2, with 9 bases fitting TRBD1. V gave up 5 bases and J gave up 0 bases; unmatched junction bases: 4. From germline, CDR1 is SGHTA and CDR2 FQGNSA. The length of the CDR3 is 16 residues. The CDR3 coding sequence is TGTGCCAGCAGCGGATACAGGGGGCCGAACACCGGGGAGCTGTTTTTT. Translating it yields CASSGYRGPNTGELFF.

This clonotype was counted ten times or more. The chain combines TRBV9 with TRBJ2-5; D is undetermined. Germline V gene lookup returns CDR1 SGDLS and CDR2 YYNGEE. Trimming shortened V by 0 bases and J by 5 bases, and 8 bases separated the two germline ends. CDR3 size: 13 residues. CDR3 DNA: TGTGCCAGCAGCGTAGGAGAGTGGGAGACCCAGTACTTC. Translation: CASSVGEWETQYF.

The chain uses TRBV19 and TRBJ2-2; the match to TRBD2 covers 12 bases. With V trimmed by 6 bases and J by 7 bases, 3 bases remained unmatched. This CDR3 has 14 residues. From germline, CDR1 is LNHDA and CDR2 SQIVND (reference sequence). CDR3 residues: CASSRLAGVGELFF. DNA for the CDR3: TGTGCCAGTAGCCGACTAGCGGGAGTCGGGGAGCTGTTTTTT.

The rearrangement uses TRBV19 and TRBJ1-2, with no clear D. V lost 5 bases to trimming and J lost 5 bases, with 12 bases between them. The CDR3 length is 13 residues. Germline CDR1 and CDR2: LNHDA and SQIVND (reference sequence). The CDR3 reads CASSLGISYGYTF. CDR3 bases: TGTGCCAGTAGTCTGGGCATTTCTTATGGCTACACCTTC.

This clonotype was seen only once. A read error may produce the germline difference seen at one junction end. This chain joins TRBV2 and TRBJ1-6; 9 bases align to TRBD1. Germline V gene lookup returns CDR1 SNHLY and CDR2 FYNNEI. The CDR3 covers 15 residues. The CDR3 DNA sequence: TGTGCCGGCAGTGAAGCGACAGGGGGAAGTTCACCCCTCCACTTT. This translates into CAGSEATGGSSPLHF.

This clonotype was seen a single time. The V call is TRBV29-1, the J call TRBJ1-4; TRBD1 matches at 9 bases. In germline, CDR1 is SQVTM, CDR2 ANQGSEA. Trimming cost V 0 bases and J 15 bases; bases outside gene matches: 8. The CDR3 spans 13 residues. CDR3: CSVEEDRGWEVFF. The CDR3 DNA reads as TGCAGCGTTGAAGAGGACAGGGGATGGGAGGTGTTTTTT.

Many counts were recorded for this clonotype. The genes are TRBV7-9 and TRBJ1-1, with D tentatively TRBD1 (6 bases). In germline, CDR1 is SEHNR, CDR2 FQNEAQ (reference sequence). The CDR3 extends over 14 amino acids. With 4 bases removed from V and 1 base from J, the gap between germline ends came to 10 bases. The DNA of the CDR3 is TGTGCCAGCAGCTACGACAGGTGGAACACTGAAGCTTTCTTT. Translated, it gives CASSYDRWNTEAFF.

This clonotype was found many times. The chain carries TRBV10-3 and TRBJ2-6; 8 bases match TRBD1. Trimming at V came to 10 bases and at J to 4 bases, leaving 12 bases not matched to a gene. The CDR3 extends over 16 amino acids. Germline V gene data show CDR1 as ENHRY and CDR2 as SYGVKD. CDR3 sequence: CASSSQGGYGANVLTF. As DNA, the CDR3 is TGTGCCAGTAGTTCACAGGGGGGATACGGGGCCAACGTCCTGACTTTC.

The chain uses TRBV7-9 and TRBJ2-2; perhaps TRBD1 as D (5 bases). Germline V CDR1 and CDR2: SEHNR, FQNEAQ (reference sequence). The V gene lost 2 bases and the J gene lost 6 bases, with 13 bases spanning the gap. The CDR3 is 15 amino acids. The CDR3: CASSLLPLGAGELFF. The DNA for the CDR3 is TGTGCCAGCAGCTTACTCCCCTTAGGGGCCGGGGAGCTGTTTTTT.

This clonotype was seen just once. This may arise from a read error, as a much more abundant clone is one base away. The chain uses TRBV5-4 and TRBJ2-7; the match to TRBD1 covers 9 bases. The V and J ends lost 2 bases and 2 bases, in that order; junction bases with no gene match: 14. The germline V gene has CDR1 SGHNT and CDR2 YYREEE (reference sequence). The CDR3 totals 18 residues. The CDR3 region is CASSFAPASGTGPYEQYF. CDR3 sequence (DNA): TGTGCCAGCAGCTTCGCCCCCGCCTCCGGGACAGGGCCCTACGAGCAGTACTTC.

Many counts were recorded for this clonotype. J is TRBJ2-5 and V is TRBV20-1; TRBD2 aligns across 8 bases. CDR1 is DFQATT, CDR2 SNEGSKA, per germline (reference sequence). V lost 4 bases, J lost 4 bases, and 2 bases stayed unmatched. The CDR3 runs to 12 residues. The CDR3 here is CSATGGPETQYF. As DNA, the CDR3 is TGCAGTGCTACGGGGGGGCCAGAGACCCAGTACTTC.

As for this clonotype: The junction departs from the called germline gene at one end, perhaps through a read error. The CDR3 DNA reads as TGTGCCAGCAGTTACTCGCCGGGACTAGCGGGAGAACGCGAGCAGTACTTC. Its translation is CASSYSPGLAGEREQYF. The rearrangement joins TRBV10-3 to TRBJ2-7; 14 bases align to TRBD2. Looked up from germline, CDR1 is ENHRY and CDR2 is SYGVKD. The CDR3 length is 17 residues.